This T cell receptor beta chain derives from a study of cytomegalovirus exposure and HLA in healthy donors. About the study: It was reported in a later analysis that the same platform had been used for the 110 or so validation repertoires as for the approximately 670 first-cohort repertoires.

The data were produced by immunoSEQ multiplex PCR, yet TCRdb's version contains in-frame clones alone and is incomplete. Seen here are fewer than 150,000 clones, around 90% observed once, and the top ten hold roughly 7.7%. The study's findings and limits: The TCR clusters that emerged in the first cohort tended, a later analysis found, to co-occur in the roughly 110 validation repertoires. The listing of 150 to 200 TCR beta chains classed them as cytomegalovirus-associated.

With regard to this clone: Its antigen is unknown.

This CDR3 is built from 16 residues. Germline-derived CDR1 and CDR2 are MGHRA and YSYEKL. Trimming pared 1 base from V and 0 bases from J, leaving 10 bases between. The chain is built from TRBV4-1 and TRBJ1-5; D uncertain. Sequenced: PBMCs. The receptor was isolated from a woman between 18 and 29 years old in good health and CMV-seropositive. The CDR3, as DNA: TGCGCCAGCAGCCAAGCCTGGCCCATTAGCAATCAGCCCCAGCATTTT. The encoded protein is CASSQAWPISNQPQHF.